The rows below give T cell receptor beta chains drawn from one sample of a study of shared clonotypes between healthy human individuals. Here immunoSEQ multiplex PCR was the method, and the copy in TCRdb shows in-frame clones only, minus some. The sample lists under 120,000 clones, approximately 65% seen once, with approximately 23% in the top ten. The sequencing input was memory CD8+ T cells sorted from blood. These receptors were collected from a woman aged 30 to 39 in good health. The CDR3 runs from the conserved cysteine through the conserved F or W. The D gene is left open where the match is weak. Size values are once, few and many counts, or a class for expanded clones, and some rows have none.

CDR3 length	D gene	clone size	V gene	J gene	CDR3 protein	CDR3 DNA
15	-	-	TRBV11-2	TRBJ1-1	CASSLDRRVNTEAFF	TGTGCCAGCAGCTTAGATAGACGCGTAAACACTGAAGCTTTCTTT
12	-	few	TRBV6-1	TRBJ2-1	CASSDPGNEQFF	TGTGCCAGCAGTGATCCTGGAAATGAGCAGTTCTTC
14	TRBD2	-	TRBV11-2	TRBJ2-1	CASSQGLAGNEQFF	TGTGCCAGCAGCCAGGGACTAGCGGGAAATGAGCAGTTCTTC
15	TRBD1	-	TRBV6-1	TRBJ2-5	CASSEVLGQGETQYF	TGTGCCAGCAGTGAAGTGTTGGGACAGGGAGAGACCCAGTACTTC
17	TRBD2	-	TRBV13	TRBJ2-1	CASSLGLAGWVDNEQFF	TGTGCCAGCAGCTTAGGGCTAGCGGGATGGGTCGACAATGAGCAGTTCTTC
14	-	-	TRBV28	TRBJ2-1	CASSFEEGYNEQFF	TGTGCCAGCAGTTTTGAGGAGGGTTACAATGAGCAGTTCTTC
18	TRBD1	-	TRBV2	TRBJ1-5	CASSFFPPDRDSNQPQHF	TGTGCCAGCAGTTTTTTCCCCCCTGACAGGGATAGCAATCAGCCCCAGCATTTT
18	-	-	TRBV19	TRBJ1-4	CASSGRPSKRSTNEKLFF	TGTGCCAGTAGTGGCAGGCCTTCAAAAAGGTCAACTAATGAAAAACTGTTTTTT
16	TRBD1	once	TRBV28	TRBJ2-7	CASSDPVGTGSYEQYF	TGTGCCAGCAGTGACCCAGTCGGGACAGGGTCCTACGAGCAGTACTTC
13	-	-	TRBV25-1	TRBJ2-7	CASSPSDGYEQYF	TGTGCCAGCAGTCCCTCGGACGGATACGAGCAGTACTTC
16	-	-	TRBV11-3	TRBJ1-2	CASSLGPMGANYGYTF	TGTGCCAGCAGCTTAGGCCCGATGGGAGCGAACTATGGCTACACCTTC
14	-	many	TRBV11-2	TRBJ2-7	CASSLGGATYEQYF	TGTGCCAGCAGCTTAGGCGGGGCCACCTACGAGCAGTACTTC